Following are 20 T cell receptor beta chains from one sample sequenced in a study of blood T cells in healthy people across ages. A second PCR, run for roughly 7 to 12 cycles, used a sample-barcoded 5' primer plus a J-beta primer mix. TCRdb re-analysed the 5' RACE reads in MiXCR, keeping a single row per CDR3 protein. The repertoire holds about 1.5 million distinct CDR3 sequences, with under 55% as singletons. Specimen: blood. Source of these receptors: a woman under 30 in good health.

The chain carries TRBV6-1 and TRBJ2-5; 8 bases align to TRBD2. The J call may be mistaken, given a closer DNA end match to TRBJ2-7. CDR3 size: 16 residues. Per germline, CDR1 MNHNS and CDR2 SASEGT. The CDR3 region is CASSTQMTSVPYEQYF. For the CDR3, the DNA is TGTGCCAGCAGTACCCAAATGACTAGCGTACCCTACGAGCAGTACTTC.

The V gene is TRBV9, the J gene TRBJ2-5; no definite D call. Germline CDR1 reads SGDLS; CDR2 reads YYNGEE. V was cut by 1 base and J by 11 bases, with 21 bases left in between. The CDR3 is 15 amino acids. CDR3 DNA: TGTGCCAGCAGCGTAACTTCTACCAGGAACTATGAGCAGTACTTC. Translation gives CASSVTSTRNYEQYF.

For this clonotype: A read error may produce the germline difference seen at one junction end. In nucleotides, the CDR3 is TGTGCCAGCAGCAGGGGGCTTCAACACTATGACTACACCTTC. Its translation: CASSRGLQHYDYTF. The gene calls are TRBV12-3 or TRBV12-4 and TRBJ1-2, with TRBD1 matching over 8 bases. This CDR3 is 14 amino acids long.

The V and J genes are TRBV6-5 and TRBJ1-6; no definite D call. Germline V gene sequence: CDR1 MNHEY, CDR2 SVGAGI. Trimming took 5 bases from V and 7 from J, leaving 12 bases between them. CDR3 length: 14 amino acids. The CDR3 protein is CASSHKQGNSPLHF. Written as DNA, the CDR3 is TGTGCCAGCAGTCATAAACAAGGAAATTCACCCCTCCACTTT.

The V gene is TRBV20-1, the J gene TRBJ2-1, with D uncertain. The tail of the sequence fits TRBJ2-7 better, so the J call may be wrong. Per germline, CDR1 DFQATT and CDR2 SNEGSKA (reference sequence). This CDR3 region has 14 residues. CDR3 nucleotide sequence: TGCAGTGCTAGGGGCAGCCGCTCCTACAATGAGCAGTACTTC. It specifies CSARGSRSYNEQYF.

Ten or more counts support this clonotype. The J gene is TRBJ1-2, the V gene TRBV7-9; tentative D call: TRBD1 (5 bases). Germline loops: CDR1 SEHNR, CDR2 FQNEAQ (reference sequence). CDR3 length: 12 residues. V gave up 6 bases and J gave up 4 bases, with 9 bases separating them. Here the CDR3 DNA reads TGTGCCAGCAGTACGGGGACCTATGGCTACACCTTC. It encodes CASSTGTYGYTF. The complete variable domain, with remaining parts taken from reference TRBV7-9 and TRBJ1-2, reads DTGVSQNPRHKITKRGQNVTFRCDPISEHNRLYWYRQTLGQGPEFLTYFQNEAQLEKSRLLSDRFSAERPKGSFSTLEIQRTEQGDSAMYLCASSTGTYGYTFGSGTRLTVV.

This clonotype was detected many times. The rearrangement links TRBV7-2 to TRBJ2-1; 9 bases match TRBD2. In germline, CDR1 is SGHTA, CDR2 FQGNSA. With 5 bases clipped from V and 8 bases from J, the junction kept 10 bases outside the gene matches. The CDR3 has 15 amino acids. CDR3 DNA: TGTGCCAGCAGCCCTAGCAGCGGGAGGTCCTATGAGCAGTTCTTC. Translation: CASSPSSGRSYEQFF.

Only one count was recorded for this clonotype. The chain's CDR3 is CATRGPQGAGEQYF. The CDR3, as DNA: TGTGCCACCAGGGGCCCCCAAGGGGCCGGTGAGCAGTACTTC. The chain employs TRBV24-1 and TRBJ2-5, with TRBD1 as a possible D gene (5 bases). Germline assignment: CDR1 KGHDR and CDR2 SFDVKD. This CDR3 has 14 amino acids. The V and J ends lost 7 bases and 11 bases respectively, with 22 bases between them.

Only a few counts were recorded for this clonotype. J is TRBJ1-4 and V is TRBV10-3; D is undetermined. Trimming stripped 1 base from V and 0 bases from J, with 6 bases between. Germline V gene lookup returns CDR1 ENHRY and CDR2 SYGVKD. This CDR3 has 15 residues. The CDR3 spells CAISEFQATNEKLFF. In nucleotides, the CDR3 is TGTGCCATCAGTGAGTTTCAAGCAACTAATGAAAAACTGTTTTTT.

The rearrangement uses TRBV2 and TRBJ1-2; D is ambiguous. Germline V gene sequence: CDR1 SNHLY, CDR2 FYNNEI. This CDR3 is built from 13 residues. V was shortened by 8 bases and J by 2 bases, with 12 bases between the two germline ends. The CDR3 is CASSEAANYGYTF. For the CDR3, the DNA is TGTGCCAGCTCCGAGGCGGCGAACTATGGCTACACCTTC.

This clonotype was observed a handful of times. CDR3 in amino acids: CASSWSVSSYEQYF. The DNA for the CDR3 is TGTGCCAGCAGCTGGAGTGTCAGCTCCTACGAGCAGTACTTC. The chain carries TRBV5-4 and TRBJ2-7, with no clear D. Trimming took 3 bases from V and 0 from J, leaving 10 bases between them. The CDR3 loop spans 14 amino acids. Germline lookup yields CDR1 SGHNT and CDR2 YYREEE (reference sequence).

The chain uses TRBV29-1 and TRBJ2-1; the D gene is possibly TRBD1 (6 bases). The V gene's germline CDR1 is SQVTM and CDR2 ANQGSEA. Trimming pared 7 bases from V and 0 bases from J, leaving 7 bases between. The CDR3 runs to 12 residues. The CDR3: CSGQASYNEQFF. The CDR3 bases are TGCAGCGGACAGGCCTCCTACAATGAGCAGTTCTTC.

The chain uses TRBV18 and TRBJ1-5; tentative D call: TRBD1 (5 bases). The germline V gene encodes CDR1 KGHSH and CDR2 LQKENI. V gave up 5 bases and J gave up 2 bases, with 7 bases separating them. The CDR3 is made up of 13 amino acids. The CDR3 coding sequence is TGTGCCAGCTCAGACAGCCGCAATCAGCCCCAGCATTTT. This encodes CASSDSRNQPQHF.

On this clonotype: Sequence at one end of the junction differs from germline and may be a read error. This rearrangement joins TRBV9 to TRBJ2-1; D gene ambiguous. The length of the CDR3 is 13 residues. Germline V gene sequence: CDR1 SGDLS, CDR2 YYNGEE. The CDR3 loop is CASSDLLKQEQFF. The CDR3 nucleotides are TGCGCCAGCAGCGACCTCCTGAAGCAGGAGCAGTTCTTC.

The CDR3 here is CAIRDRDRGPNIQYF. The DNA of the CDR3 is TGTGCCATCAGAGATCGGGACAGGGGACCAAACATTCAGTACTTC. This sequence joins TRBV10-3 and TRBJ2-4, with 10 bases matching TRBD1. Germline V lookup: CDR1 ENHRY, CDR2 SYGVKD. The CDR3 spans 15 residues. V lost 6 bases, J lost 6 bases, and 8 bases stayed unmatched.

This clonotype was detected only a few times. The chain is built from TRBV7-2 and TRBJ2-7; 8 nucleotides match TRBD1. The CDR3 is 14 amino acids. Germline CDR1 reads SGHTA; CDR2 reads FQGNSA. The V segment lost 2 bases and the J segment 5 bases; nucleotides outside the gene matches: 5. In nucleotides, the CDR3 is TGTGCCAGCAGCTTAAACAGGGGGAAGGACGAGCAGTACTTC. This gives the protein CASSLNRGKDEQYF.

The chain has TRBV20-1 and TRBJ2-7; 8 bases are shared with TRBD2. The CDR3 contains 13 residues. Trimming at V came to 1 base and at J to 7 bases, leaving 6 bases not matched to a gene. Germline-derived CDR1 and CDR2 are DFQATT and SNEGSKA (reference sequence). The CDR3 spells CSARVGRAWEQYF. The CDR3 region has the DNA TGCAGTGCTAGAGTCGGGAGGGCCTGGGAGCAGTACTTC.

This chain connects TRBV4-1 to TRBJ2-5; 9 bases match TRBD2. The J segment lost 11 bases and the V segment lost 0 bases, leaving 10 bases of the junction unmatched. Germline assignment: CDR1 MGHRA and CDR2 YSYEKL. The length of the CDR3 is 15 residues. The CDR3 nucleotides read TGCGCCAGCAGCCAAGATGCCGCGGGGGGGAGAGAGCAGTACTTC. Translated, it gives CASSQDAAGGREQYF.

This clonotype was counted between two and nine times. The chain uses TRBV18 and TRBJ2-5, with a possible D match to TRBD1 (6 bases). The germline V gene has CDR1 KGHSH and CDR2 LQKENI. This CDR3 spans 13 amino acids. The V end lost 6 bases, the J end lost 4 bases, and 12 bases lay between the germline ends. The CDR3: CASSTGQRETQYF. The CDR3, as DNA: TGTGCCAGCTCGACGGGACAAAGAGAGACCCAGTACTTC.

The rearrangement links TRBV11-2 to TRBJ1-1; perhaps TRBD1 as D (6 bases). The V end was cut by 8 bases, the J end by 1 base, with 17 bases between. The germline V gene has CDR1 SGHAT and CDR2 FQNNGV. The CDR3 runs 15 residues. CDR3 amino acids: CASSVGGAANTEAFF. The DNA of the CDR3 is TGTGCCAGCTCCGTGGGGGGGGCCGCGAACACTGAAGCTTTCTTT.